Listed below are T cell receptor beta chains from one sample, sequenced in a study of blood T cell repertoires in COVID-19. The data were produced by immunoSEQ multiplex PCR, yet TCRdb's version contains in-frame clones alone and is incomplete. The sample contains around 63,000 clones, approximately 80% of which appear only once. Sequenced sample: peripheral blood. The receptors come from a man aged 55-75 years with acute or convalescent COVID-19. The CDR3 runs from the conserved cysteine through the conserved F or W. The order of the fields is clone size, J gene, V gene, D gene, CDR3 DNA, CDR3 protein. D genes are given only for firm matches. Clone size is shown for a subset of rows, as once, few, many or a class of expanded clone.

.	TRBJ2-3	TRBV10-1	TRBD1	TGCGCCAGCAGTGAGGGGGACAGGGTTGCAGATACGCAGTATTTT	CASSEGDRVADTQYF
.	TRBJ2-3	TRBV9	.	TGTGCCAGCAGCTTTTCCTTCACAGATACGCAGTATTTT	CASSFSFTDTQYF
.	TRBJ2-2	TRBV18	.	TGTGCCAGCTCTCCCCTTGGCGGGCCCCGGAACACCGGGGAGCTGTTTTTT	CASSPLGGPRNTGELFF
.	TRBJ2-1	TRBV7-2	.	TGTGCCAGCAGCCAGACCCCCGGGATCGGGGAGCAGTTCTTC	CASSQTPGIGEQFF
many	TRBJ2-7	TRBV19	.	TGTGCCAGTGCGGGACAGACCTCTGGGAAGCAGTACTTC	CASAGQTSGKQYF
.	TRBJ2-5	TRBV2	.	TGTGCCACCCTTAAAGGGGTAGGACAGACCCAGTACTTC	CATLKGVGQTQYF
.	TRBJ1-4	TRBV29-1	TRBD1	TGCAGCGTCGGGGACAGGGACGAGGAAAAACTGTTTTTT	CSVGDRDEEKLFF
.	TRBJ2-3	TRBV27	TRBD2	TGTGCCAGCAGTTTAAGCCGGGCTAGCGGGGGTACAGATACGCAGTATTTT	CASSLSRASGGTDTQYF
.	TRBJ2-2	TRBV19	TRBD2	TGTGCCAGTAGCCGGGGGGGCTCTAGGGTCGGGGAGCTGTTTTTT	CASSRGGSRVGELFF
.	TRBJ2-7	TRBV6-2/TRBV6-3	TRBD1	TGTGCCAGCAGCCGACCCCCAGGGGGCAGAGGCACCAGGGGGTCCTACGAGCAGTACTTC	CASSRPPGGRGTRGSYEQYF
.	TRBJ1-4	TRBV19	TRBD1	TGTGCCAGTAATCAGGGGGTACGTGAAAAACTGTTTTTT	CASNQGVREKLFF
.	TRBJ2-3	TRBV2	.	TGTGCCAGCCGACAGGGCACAGATACGCAGTATTTT	CASRQGTDTQYF
.	TRBJ1-3	TRBV6-6	TRBD1	TGTGCCAGCATCCCGACAGGGACCTCTGGAAACACCATATATTTT	CASIPTGTSGNTIYF
.	TRBJ2-7	TRBV28	.	TGTGCCAGCAGTTCCCCGAATGTGAGGGCCTACGAGCAGTACTTC	CASSSPNVRAYEQYF